These 18 T cell receptor beta chains were all obtained from the same sample, sequenced in a study of radiation and T cells in renal cell carcinoma. Profiled with immunoSEQ multiplex PCR; TCRdb holds only in-frame clones, not every one. Of about 77,000 clones listed, approximately 87% are singletons. As to time point: blood 4 weeks post-SBRT, at nephrectomy. Documented treatment: 15 Gy SBRT to primary tumor, nephrectomy 4 weeks later. Sequences were derived from blood, sampled from a patient whose treatment included radiotherapy and nephrectomy. These receptors originate from a woman aged 60-70 years with renal cell carcinoma.

The chain couples TRBV30 to TRBJ2-2; D gene ambiguous. The CDR3 runs 14 residues. V was pared by 1 base and J by 5 bases, with 11 bases between. Germline CDR1 GTSNPN, CDR2 SVGIG (reference sequence). The CDR3 spells CAWSALRATGELFF. The DNA of the CDR3 is TGTGCCTGGAGTGCCCTTAGGGCGACCGGGGAGCTGTTTTTT.

The CDR3 sequence: CSVMKRDRGSLNYGYTF. The DNA for the CDR3 is TGCAGCGTGATGAAGAGGGACAGGGGGAGTTTAAACTATGGCTACACCTTC. The chain couples TRBV29-1 to TRBJ1-2; 11 nucleotides match TRBD1. Trimming took 6 bases from V and 2 from J; bases not matched to a gene: 14. The CDR3 loop spans 17 amino acids. Germline CDR1 and CDR2: SQVTM and ANQGSEA.

This clone was seen a single time. CDR3 bases: TGTGCCTGGAGTGTACGTGGGGTTGACACTGAAGCTTTCTTT. Its protein is CAWSVRGVDTEAFF. The V gene is TRBV30, the J gene TRBJ1-1, with unresolved D. Trimming shortened V by 0 bases and J by 3 bases, and 11 bases separated the two germline ends. CDR3 length: 14 residues. The V gene's germline CDR1 is GTSNPN and CDR2 SVGIG (reference sequence).

The V call is TRBV5-1, the J call TRBJ1-1; D is possibly TRBD1 (5 bases). Trimming removed 0 bases at V and 1 base at J, with 7 bases between. This CDR3 is 14 amino acids long. Looked up from germline, CDR1 is SGHRS and CDR2 is YFSETQ. CDR3 loop: CASSLGGQNTEAFF. The DNA for the CDR3 is TGCGCCAGCAGCTTGGGGGGCCAGAACACTGAAGCTTTCTTT.

This rearrangement joins TRBV2 to TRBJ2-7, with D hard to call. V was cut by 1 base and J by 3 bases, with 4 bases left in between. The CDR3 is 12 amino acids. In germline, CDR1 is SNHLY, CDR2 FYNNEI. DNA of the CDR3: TGTGCCAGCAGTGAAGAAAACTACGAGCAGTACTTC. It specifies CASSEENYEQYF.

This clone was seen only once. The gene calls are TRBV28 and TRBJ2-7; D gene uncertain. Germline V gives CDR1 MDHEN, CDR2 SYDVKM. Between the trimmed V and J ends, which lost 3 bases and 6 bases, there was a span of 6 bases. The CDR3 contains 11 residues. This CDR3 is CASSFGIEQYF. The DNA of the CDR3 is TGTGCCAGCAGTTTCGGTATCGAGCAGTACTTC.

This clone was observed a handful of times. The CDR3 spells CASSQAHGGGTEAFF. The CDR3 region has the DNA TGTGCCAGCAGCCAAGCCCATGGCGGGGGGACTGAAGCTTTCTTT. The rearrangement joins TRBV4-2 to TRBJ1-1, with D maybe TRBD1 (5 bases). V was trimmed by 1 base and J by 5 bases, leaving 14 bases between them. The length of the CDR3 is 15 residues. The germline V gene encodes CDR1 LGHNA and CDR2 YNFKEQ.

V gene TRBV15 combines with J gene TRBJ1-5; TRBD1 aligns across 8 bases. V lost 0 bases, J lost 6 bases, and 7 bases stayed unmatched. Germline CDR1 is LNHNV and CDR2 is YYDKDF (reference sequence). This CDR3 is built from 16 residues. As DNA, the CDR3 is TGTGCCACCAGCAGAGAGCGGACAGGGAAGCGTCAGCCCCAGCATTTT. Its protein is CATSRERTGKRQPQHF. Based on the CDR3 plus reference TRBV15 and TRBJ1-5, the full variable domain is DAMVIQNPRYQVTQFGKPVTLSCSQTLNHNVMYWYQQKSSQAPKLLFHYYDKDFNNEADTPDNFQSRRPNTSFCFLDIRSPGLGDTAMYLCATSRERTGKRQPQHFGDGTRLSIL.

This chain connects TRBV6-5 to TRBJ1-4, with a possible D match to TRBD1 (6 bases). The CDR3 totals 15 residues. Germline V gene data show CDR1 as MNHEY and CDR2 as SVGAGI. The V end lost 5 bases, the J end lost 7 bases, and 17 bases lay between the germline ends. CDR3 sequence: CASSSLGTSLEKLFF. In nucleotides, the CDR3 is TGTGCCAGCAGTAGTCTCGGGACAAGCCTTGAAAAACTGTTTTTT.

This chain uses TRBV10-1 with TRBJ2-7; 7 bases fit TRBD1. This CDR3 is 14 amino acids long. V dropped 4 bases and J dropped 4; count of bases not matched to a gene: 7. Germline CDR1 reads WNHNN; CDR2 reads SYGVQD (reference sequence). DNA of the CDR3: TGCGCCAGCAGTGCGGGGACAGCGACATACGAGCAGTACTTC. It is translated as CASSAGTATYEQYF.

The chain links TRBV19 to TRBJ2-7, with no clear D. V was clipped by 5 bases and J by 0 bases, with 11 bases between them. CDR1 and CDR2 (germline): LNHDA, SQIVND (reference sequence). The CDR3 length is 14 residues. CDR3 coding DNA: TGTGCCAGTAGTGGTGCAGGAACCTCCTACGAGCAGTACTTC. Amino acids: CASSGAGTSYEQYF.

V gene TRBV4-1 combines with J gene TRBJ2-7; 12 bases are shared with TRBD1. With V trimmed by 4 bases and J by 5 bases, 3 bases remained unmatched. Per germline, CDR1 MGHRA and CDR2 YSYEKL. This CDR3 contains 14 residues. The CDR3 nucleotides read TGCGCCAGCAGCCCGGGACAGGGGGCCCACGAGCAGTACTTC. It is translated as CASSPGQGAHEQYF.

The chain combines TRBV7-6 with TRBJ1-1; D is ambiguous. The CDR3 runs to 13 residues. Germline CDR1 is SGHVS and CDR2 is FNYEAQ. V gave up 1 base and J gave up 2 bases, with 5 bases separating them. CDR3 coding DNA: TGTGCCAGCAGCTTAGACGAAAACACTGAAGCTTTCTTT. Its protein product is CASSLDENTEAFF.

The CDR3 protein is CASSQLAGEVNEQFF. Written as DNA, the CDR3 is TGTGCCAGCAGCCAACTAGCGGGAGAAGTCAATGAGCAGTTCTTC. This chain joins TRBV4-2 and TRBJ2-1, with 10 bases lining up with TRBD2. V shed 2 bases, J shed 6 bases, and the junction held 4 bases outside the gene matches. The CDR3 totals 15 residues. Germline V gene lookup returns CDR1 LGHNA and CDR2 YNFKEQ.

The chain carries TRBV6-5 and TRBJ2-3; 10 positions agree with TRBD2. V dropped 4 bases and J dropped 5; count of bases not matched to a gene: 9. CDR3 length equals 16 residues. Germline V gene lookup returns CDR1 MNHEY and CDR2 SVGAGI. As DNA, the CDR3 is TGTGCCAGCAGTTTGACCGGGACTAGCGAAATAGATACGCAGTATTTT. Its translation: CASSLTGTSEIDTQYF.

The chain recombines TRBV9 with TRBJ2-2, with D possibly being TRBD1 or TRBD2 (6 bases each). The CDR3 is 16 amino acids. Deletions cut 0 bases from V and 2 bases from J, with 11 bases between. Germline lookup yields CDR1 SGDLS and CDR2 YYNGEE. CDR3 region: CASSVAGGLNTGELFF. The CDR3 coding sequence is TGTGCCAGCAGCGTAGCTGGGGGGCTTAACACCGGGGAGCTGTTTTTT.

This clone was picked up a small number of times. The V call is TRBV27, the J call TRBJ2-2; tentatively, D is TRBD2 (5 bases). V was clipped by 3 bases and J by 1 base, with 6 bases between them. Germline V gene lookup returns CDR1 MNHEY and CDR2 SMNVEV (reference sequence). The CDR3 is made up of 14 amino acids. For the CDR3, the DNA is TGTGCCAGCAGTTTCGGACTGAACACCGGGGAGCTGTTTTTT. Translation gives CASSFGLNTGELFF.

V gene TRBV28 combines with J gene TRBJ2-7; unclear D gene. Between the trimmed V and J ends, which lost 2 bases and 8 bases, there was a span of 10 bases. The V gene's germline CDR1 is MDHEN and CDR2 SYDVKM. This CDR3 has 12 residues. The CDR3 DNA is TGTGCCAGCAGTTTAGTGCAATGGCAGCAGTACTTC. It yields the protein CASSLVQWQQYF.